The 25 T cell receptor beta chains below come from one sample, sequenced in a study of early T cells in non-severe SARS-CoV-2 infection. TCRdb re-called the 5' RACE reads through MiXCR, storing one row per CDR3 protein. The data contain 30,000 to 40,000 distinct CDR3 sequences, about 10% of them singletons. Material: whole blood. These receptors were obtained from an adult who was a healthcare worker with PCR-confirmed SARS-CoV-2 infection or an uninfected control (not recorded which).

This chain connects TRBV21-1 to TRBJ2-3; the D call of TRBD1 is as the table states it, not checked on the DNA. TRBV21-1 is classified as a pseudogene. The CDR3 loop spans 20 amino acids. The CDR3 here is CASSKGGRRTVNGPTDTQYF. DNA for the CDR3: TGTGCCAGCAGCAAAGGGGGCCGTAGGACAGTCAACGGGCCCACAGATACGCAGTATTTT.

This clonotype has at least ten counts. This rearrangement joins TRBV10-3 to TRBJ2-3; 10 nucleotides line up with TRBD1. The length of the CDR3 is 15 residues. CDR1 ENHRY and CDR2 SYGVKD come from the germline V gene. Trimming took 11 bases from V and 3 from J; bases not matched to a gene: 11. CDR3 nucleotide sequence: TGTGCCGCCTCTGCGCCGGGACAGGGGACAGATACGCAGTATTTT. Its protein is CAASAPGQGTDTQYF.

This clonotype was detected many times. The chain employs TRBV7-2 and TRBJ1-5; D is unclear. The CDR3 is made up of 13 amino acids. V gave up 0 bases and J gave up 5 bases, with 5 bases separating them. CDR1 is SGHTA and CDR2 is FQGNSA in the germline V gene. The chain's CDR3 is CASSLAMDQPQHF. CDR3 DNA sequence: TGTGCCAGCAGCTTAGCTATGGATCAGCCCCAGCATTTT.

The table lists this clonotype with many counts. CDR3 protein: CASSHGTTDNSPLHF. The CDR3 DNA is TGTGCCAGCTCACACGGAACGACAGATAATTCACCCCTCCACTTT. The chain uses TRBV18 and TRBJ1-6; D is possibly TRBD1 (5 bases). The germline CDR1 and CDR2 sequences are KGHSH and LQKENI. The CDR3 sequence is 15 residues long. V lost 4 bases to trimming and J lost 5 bases, with 12 bases between them.

At least ten counts were recorded for this clonotype. This chain joins TRBV5-4 and TRBJ1-5; unclear D gene. From germline, CDR1 is SGHNT and CDR2 YYREEE (reference sequence). The CDR3 runs to 16 residues. V dropped 3 bases and J dropped 4 bases, with 17 bases sitting between them. CDR3 protein: CASSSGGRTTNQPQHF. CDR3 nucleotides: TGTGCCAGCAGCTCCGGCGGGCGAACAACAAATCAGCCCCAGCATTTT.

This clonotype was seen repeatedly, ten times or more. The chain uses TRBV24-1 and TRBJ2-1; 8 bases match TRBD1. The length of the CDR3 is 15 residues. CDR1 is KGHDR and CDR2 is SFDVKD in the germline V gene. V lost 4 bases, J lost 5 bases, and 6 bases stayed unmatched. The CDR3 protein is CATSEQGDFHNEQFF. The CDR3 nucleotides read TGTGCCACCAGTGAACAGGGGGATTTTCACAATGAGCAGTTCTTC.

This chain connects TRBV20-1 to TRBJ2-7; no reliable D call. The CDR3 has 17 amino acids. Germline V CDR1 and CDR2: DFQATT, SNEGSKA (reference sequence). V was cut by 0 bases and J by 6 bases, with 24 bases left in between. The CDR3 sequence: CSARDPKFPAVPIEQYF. CDR3 nucleotides: TGCAGTGCTAGAGATCCTAAGTTTCCGGCAGTGCCCATCGAGCAGTACTTC.

The rearrangement links TRBV7-2 to TRBJ2-1, with D possibly matching TRBD2 (5 bases). The germline gives CDR1 SGHTA, CDR2 FQGNSA. V shed 3 bases and J shed 9 bases, with 6 bases lying between them. The CDR3 has 11 amino acids. This CDR3 reads CASSFEGEQFF. DNA for the CDR3: TGTGCCAGCAGCTTCGAGGGTGAGCAGTTCTTC.

The sample holds many counts of this clonotype. The chain recombines TRBV11-2 with TRBJ2-5, with a possible D match to TRBD2 (5 bases). The germline V and J ends were trimmed by 6 bases and 4 bases, with 12 bases remaining between them. Germline CDR1 SGHAT, CDR2 FQNNGV. CDR3 size: 13 residues. CDR3 DNA: TGTGCCAGCAGAAAGGCGGGCGTAGAGACCCAGTACTTC. This encodes CASRKAGVETQYF.

This clonotype was recorded many times. V gene TRBV27 combines with J gene TRBJ2-7, with D perhaps being TRBD1 or TRBD2 (5 bases each). V was shortened by 2 bases and J by 7 bases, with 12 bases between the two germline ends. The CDR3 has 13 amino acids. Germline CDR1 reads MNHEY; CDR2 reads SMNVEV (reference sequence). CDR3 DNA: TGTGCCAGCAGTTTAGACGTCTGGGGGGAGCAGTACTTC. Translation gives CASSLDVWGEQYF.

This clonotype was counted many times. The rearrangement joins TRBV19 to TRBJ2-7; D may be TRBD1 or TRBD2 (5 bases each). This CDR3 is 14 amino acids long. The germline V and J ends were trimmed by 7 bases and 6 bases, with 19 bases remaining between them. Germline V CDR1 and CDR2: LNHDA, SQIVND (reference sequence). The CDR3 coding sequence is TGTGCCAGTACGGGGCTATCGGAAAGTTCCGAGCAGTACTTC. Translating it yields CASTGLSESSEQYF.

The genes are TRBV18 and TRBJ1-1, with D unresolved. Trimming shortened V by 3 bases and J by 4 bases, and 6 bases separated the two germline ends. CDR1 and CDR2 (germline): KGHSH, LQKENI. The CDR3 contains 12 residues. The CDR3 loop reads CASSPGVTEAFF. CDR3 nucleotides: TGTGCCAGCTCACCTGGTGTCACTGAAGCTTTCTTT. Using reference TRBV18 and TRBJ1-1 for the parts outside the CDR3, the full variable domain is NAGVMQNPRHLVRRRGQEARLRCSPMKGHSHVYWYRQLPEEGLKFMVYLQKENIIDESGMPKERFSAEFPKEGPSILRIQQVVRGDSAAYFCASSPGVTEAFFGQGTRLTVV.

This clonotype occurred many times. The rearrangement links TRBV12-3 or TRBV12-4 to TRBJ2-2; D gene unclear. V dropped 4 bases and J dropped 5 bases, with 8 bases sitting between them. The CDR3 loop spans 13 amino acids. The CDR3 here is CASSSSVTGELFF. DNA for the CDR3: TGTGCCAGCAGTTCCTCGGTGACCGGGGAGCTGTTTTTT.

Ten or more counts support this clonotype. V usage is TRBV3-1 and J usage is TRBJ2-2; D is unresolved. The germline CDR1 and CDR2 sequences are LGHDT and YNNKEL (reference sequence). There are 15 residues in the CDR3. V gave up 0 bases and J gave up 5 bases, with 10 bases separating them. The CDR3 loop reads CASSQEPRATGELFF. Here the CDR3 DNA reads TGTGCCAGCAGCCAAGAGCCCCGGGCGACCGGGGAGCTGTTTTTT.

This clonotype appeared many times. The genes are TRBV9 and TRBJ2-5, with a tentative D call TRBD1 (6 bases). V was cut by 4 bases and J by 6 bases, with 16 bases left in between. Germline V gives CDR1 SGDLS, CDR2 YYNGEE. The CDR3 contains 14 residues. CDR3 in amino acids: CASSSVAGAKTQYF. CDR3 in DNA: TGTGCCAGCAGCTCTGTGGCAGGGGCAAAGACCCAGTACTTC.

The chain carries TRBV11-2 and TRBJ2-2, with TRBD2 matching 7 bases. The ends lost 3 bases at V and 1 base at J; junction bases unmatched: 2. CDR3 length: 15 residues. The germline gives CDR1 SGHAT, CDR2 FQNNGV. The DNA of the CDR3 is TGTGCCAGCAGCTTCGGGGGGTTGAACACCGGGGAGCTGTTTTTT. It translates to CASSFGGLNTGELFF.

The chain is built from TRBV15 and TRBJ2-3, with 11 bases identical to TRBD2. The junction had 6 bases not matched to a gene; V was cut back by 5 bases and J by 2 bases. This CDR3 region has 16 residues. Looked up from germline, CDR1 is LNHNV and CDR2 is YYDKDF (reference sequence). CDR3 loop: CATSGRLAGNTDTQYF. The DNA of the CDR3 is TGTGCCACCAGCGGGCGACTAGCGGGGAACACAGATACGCAGTATTTT.

The chain is built from TRBV28 and TRBJ2-1; 10 positions match TRBD2. Per germline, CDR1 MDHEN and CDR2 SYDVKM. Unmatched junction bases numbered 7, after V lost 5 bases and J lost 9 bases. The CDR3 contains 14 residues. This chain's CDR3 is CASSLPSGGREQFF. CDR3 nucleotides: TGTGCCAGCAGTCTCCCTAGCGGGGGCCGTGAGCAGTTCTTC.

This clonotype was picked up many times. V usage is TRBV4-3 and J usage is TRBJ2-5; 7 positions match TRBD1. CDR1 and CDR2 from the germline V gene are LGHNA and YSLEER. Losses at the gene ends were 2 bases for V and 0 bases for J; bases not matched to a gene: 3. The CDR3 is made up of 15 amino acids. CDR3 sequence reads: CASSQTGANQETQYF. As DNA, the CDR3 is TGCGCCAGCAGCCAAACAGGGGCCAACCAAGAGACCCAGTACTTC.

This chain uses TRBV12-3 or TRBV12-4 with TRBJ2-5, with 7 bases fitting TRBD1. The CDR3 totals 15 residues. V lost 5 bases, J lost 4 bases, and 10 bases stayed unmatched. CDR3 sequence (DNA): TGTGCCAGCAGTGTCAACAGGGGTGGTGGAGAGACCCAGTACTTC. Amino acid sequence: CASSVNRGGGETQYF.

The V and J genes are TRBV7-9 and TRBJ2-3; TRBD2 matches 8 bases. Germline V gene lookup returns CDR1 SEHNR and CDR2 FQNEAQ (reference sequence). This CDR3 is 16 amino acids long. Trimming cost V 7 bases and J 4 bases; bases outside gene matches: 13. The CDR3 loop is CASTPNIAGSPDTQYF. Here the CDR3 DNA reads TGTGCCAGCACCCCGAATATAGCGGGGTCCCCAGATACGCAGTATTTT.

There are many counts of this clonotype. This chain uses TRBV20-1 with TRBJ2-1; 7 bases agree with TRBD2. Germline CDR1 and CDR2: DFQATT and SNEGSKA (reference sequence). The CDR3 loop spans 13 amino acids. V shed 3 bases, J shed 8 bases, and the junction held 7 bases outside the gene matches. In DNA, the CDR3 is TGCAGTGCTAGTTCCCTAGCGGACGATGAGCAGTTCTTC. This sequence encodes CSASSLADDEQFF.

This clonotype is medium-sized in the sample. V usage is TRBV20-1 and J usage is TRBJ2-2; possibly TRBD1 for D (6 bases). V was shortened by 4 bases and J by 7 bases, with 10 bases between the two germline ends. CDR3 length: 12 amino acids. The V gene's germline CDR1 is DFQATT and CDR2 SNEGSKA (reference sequence). The CDR3 region is CSAKQGIGELFF. The CDR3 nucleotides are TGCAGTGCTAAACAGGGAATCGGGGAGCTGTTTTTT.

This clonotype was observed many times. The chain joins TRBV7-8 to TRBJ2-5; maybe TRBD1 (5 bases). Germline V lookup: CDR1 SGHVS, CDR2 FQNEAQ. The CDR3 covers 14 residues. Trimming pared 1 base from V and 4 bases from J, leaving 10 bases between. The CDR3 DNA reads as TGTGCCAGCAGCTTAGTAGGCAGGGCAGAGACCCAGTACTTC. Protein: CASSLVGRAETQYF.

The chain links TRBV9 to TRBJ1-2, with no clear D. Per the germline V gene, CDR1 is SGDLS and CDR2 is YYNGEE. V was cut by 3 bases and J by 3 bases, with 12 bases left in between. The length of the CDR3 is 14 residues. The CDR3 loop reads CASSGGSPHYGYTF. The CDR3 DNA sequence: TGTGCCAGCAGCGGAGGGTCTCCGCACTATGGCTACACCTTC. Looking up the rest from reference TRBV9 and TRBJ1-2 gives the full variable domain: DSGVTQTPKHLITATGQRVTLRCSPRSGDLSVYWYQQSLDQGLQFLIQYYNGEERAKGNILERFSAQQFPDLHSELNLSSLELGDSALYFCASSGGSPHYGYTFGSGTRLTVV.